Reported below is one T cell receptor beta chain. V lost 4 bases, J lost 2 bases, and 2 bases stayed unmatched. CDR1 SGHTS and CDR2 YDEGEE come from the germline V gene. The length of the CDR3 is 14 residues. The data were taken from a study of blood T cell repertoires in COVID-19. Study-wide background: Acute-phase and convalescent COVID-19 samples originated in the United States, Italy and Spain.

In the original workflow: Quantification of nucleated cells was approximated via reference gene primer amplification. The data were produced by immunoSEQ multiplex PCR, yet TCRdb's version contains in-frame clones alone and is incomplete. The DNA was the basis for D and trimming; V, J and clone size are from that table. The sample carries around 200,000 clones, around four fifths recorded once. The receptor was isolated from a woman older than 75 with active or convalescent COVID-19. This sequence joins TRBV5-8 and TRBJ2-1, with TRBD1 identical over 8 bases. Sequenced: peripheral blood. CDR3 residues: CASSAGQAYNEQFF. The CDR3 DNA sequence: TGTGCCAGCAGCGCGGGACAGGCCTACAATGAGCAGTTCTTC.